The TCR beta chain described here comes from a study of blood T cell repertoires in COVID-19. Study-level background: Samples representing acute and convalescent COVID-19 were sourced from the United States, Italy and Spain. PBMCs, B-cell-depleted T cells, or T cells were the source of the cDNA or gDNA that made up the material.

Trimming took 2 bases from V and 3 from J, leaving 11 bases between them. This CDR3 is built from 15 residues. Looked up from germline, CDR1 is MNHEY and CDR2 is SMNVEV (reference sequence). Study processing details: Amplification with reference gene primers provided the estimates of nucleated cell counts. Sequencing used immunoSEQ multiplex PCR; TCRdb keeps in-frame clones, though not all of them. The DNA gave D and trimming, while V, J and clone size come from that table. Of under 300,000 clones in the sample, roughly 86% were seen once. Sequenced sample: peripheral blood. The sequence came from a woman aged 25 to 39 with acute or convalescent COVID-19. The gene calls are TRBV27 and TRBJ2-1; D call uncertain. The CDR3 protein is CASSLLGYSYNEQFF. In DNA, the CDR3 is TGTGCCAGCAGTTTACTAGGTTATAGCTACAATGAGCAGTTCTTC.